These T cell receptor beta chains were read from a single sample in a study of radiation and T cells in renal cell carcinoma. Here immunoSEQ multiplex PCR was the method, and the copy in TCRdb shows in-frame clones only, minus some. Found here are 40,000 to 50,000 clones, around four fifths of them singletons; the top ten hold 25% to 30%. Specimen: blood, collected from a patient whose treatment included radiotherapy and nephrectomy. These receptors were obtained from an older woman with renal cell carcinoma. Both conserved end residues are part of each CDR3. The D gene is left open where the match is weak. Rows may omit the clone size; those that give it use once, few, many or a size class.

v_gene,j_gene,abundance,d_gene,CDR3aa,CDR3nt
TRBV4-3,TRBJ2-1,NA,TRBD2,CASSQRLAGVNEQFF,TGCGCCAGCAGCCAAAGACTAGCGGGAGTCAATGAGCAGTTCTTC
TRBV11-3,TRBJ2-1,NA,TRBD2,CASRGDNEQFF,TGTGCCAGCCGGGGGGACAATGAGCAGTTCTTC
TRBV9,TRBJ1-6,few,NA,CASSVDPTGPLHF,TGTGCCAGCAGCGTAGACCCCACTGGCCCCCTCCACTTT
TRBV5-1,TRBJ2-3,NA,NA,CASSLGLDYSTDTQYF,TGCGCCAGCAGCTTGGGGCTGGACTACAGCACAGATACGCAGTATTTT
TRBV18,TRBJ2-5,once,NA,CASSPQGKETQYF,TGTGCCAGCTCACCACAGGGAAAAGAGACCCAGTACTTC
TRBV19,TRBJ2-7,NA,NA,CASSTDTGPYEQYF,TGTGCCAGTAGTACCGATACAGGCCCCTACGAGCAGTACTTC
TRBV2,TRBJ1-5,NA,NA,CASSRPPGDQPQHF,TGTGCCAGCAGTAGGCCACCGGGAGATCAGCCCCAGCATTTT
TRBV2,TRBJ2-7,NA,NA,CASSPDSASSYEQYF,TGTGCCAGCAGTCCTGACAGCGCGAGCTCCTACGAGCAGTACTTC
TRBV7-3,TRBJ2-1,NA,TRBD2,CASSSLPGVAGHEQFF,TGTGCCAGCAGCTCACTCCCCGGGGTAGCGGGGCATGAGCAGTTCTTC
TRBV9,TRBJ2-7,NA,TRBD2,CASSVSGSVSEQYF,TGTGCCAGCAGCGTGAGCGGGAGTGTCAGCGAGCAGTACTTC
TRBV11-3,TRBJ2-7,NA,NA,CASSLGAGSYEQYF,TGTGCCAGCAGCTTAGGGGCGGGATCGTACGAGCAGTACTTC
TRBV5-1,TRBJ2-2,NA,NA,CASSLGLNTGELFF,TGCGCCAGCAGCTTAGGACTGAACACCGGGGAGCTGTTTTTT
TRBV7-9,TRBJ1-2,NA,TRBD1,CASSSGQGTAKGYGYTF,TGTGCCAGCAGCTCCGGACAGGGAACAGCCAAAGGCTATGGCTACACCTTC
TRBV11-2,TRBJ2-7,NA,TRBD2,CASSLAPLAGTTTYEQYF,TGTGCCAGCAGCTTAGCCCCACTAGCGGGGACCACCACCTACGAGCAGTACTTC
TRBV27,TRBJ2-3,NA,NA,CASSLGARSTDTQYF,TGTGCCAGCAGTTTAGGGGCTCGTAGCACAGATACGCAGTATTTT
TRBV29-1,TRBJ2-7,few,NA,CSGLPSRGEQYF,TGCAGCGGCCTCCCAAGTAGAGGCGAGCAGTACTTC
TRBV11-1,TRBJ2-1,NA,NA,CASSFGTHYNEQFF,TGTGCCAGCAGCTTTGGGACTCACTACAATGAGCAGTTCTTC
TRBV6-5,TRBJ1-1,NA,NA,CASSYSGGTGEAFF,TGTGCCAGCAGTTACTCAGGCGGGACTGGGGAAGCTTTCTTT
TRBV6-6,TRBJ1-5,NA,NA,CASSYRDGDQPQHF,TGTGCCAGCAGTTACCGGGACGGGGATCAGCCCCAGCATTTT
TRBV28,TRBJ2-2,NA,NA,CASSHRRPRGDTGELFF,TGTGCCAGCAGCCACCGCCGGCCTAGAGGGGACACCGGGGAGCTGTTTTTT
TRBV7-2,TRBJ2-7,once,NA,CASSLGGGHEQYF,TGTGCCAGCAGCTTGGGAGGGGGACACGAGCAGTACTTC
TRBV6-6,TRBJ2-7,NA,TRBD1,CASRKGTGGNEQYF,TGTGCCAGCAGAAAAGGGACAGGGGGGAACGAGCAGTACTTC
TRBV5-4,TRBJ2-2,NA,NA,CASSLGDGELFF,TGTGCCAGCAGCCTTGGGGACGGGGAGCTGTTTTTT
TRBV7-9,TRBJ1-6,NA,TRBD1,CASSLNRGESYNSPLHF,TGTGCCAGCAGCTTAAACAGGGGGGAGTCCTATAATTCACCCCTCCACTTT
TRBV27,TRBJ1-2,NA,NA,CASSLAPSGQGRGYGYTF,TGTGCCAGCAGTTTAGCCCCCTCCGGCCAGGGGAGAGGCTATGGCTACACCTTC
TRBV18,TRBJ2-5,NA,NA,CASSPRDGLGETQYF,TGTGCCAGCTCACCACGGGACGGGCTGGGGGAGACCCAGTACTTC
TRBV19,TRBJ1-5,NA,NA,CASSMWGPGQPQHF,TGTGCCAGTAGTATGTGGGGCCCAGGTCAGCCCCAGCATTTT
TRBV5-4,TRBJ2-7,NA,TRBD1,CASSTTGHEQYF,TGTGCCAGCAGCACGACAGGGCACGAGCAGTACTTC
TRBV7-8,TRBJ2-7,once,TRBD1,CASSRSGQSYEQYF,TGTGCCAGCAGTCGATCGGGACAGAGCTACGAGCAGTACTTC